The T cell receptor (beta chain) under discussion was sequenced for a study of T cell responses to AZD1222 COVID-19 vaccine. Data came from immunoSEQ multiplex PCR; TCRdb stores just in-frame clones and leaves some out. Of about 150,000 clones in the sample, 90% were seen once. V shed 2 bases and J shed 6 bases, with 8 bases lying between them. CDR3 length: 13 amino acids. CDR1 is SGHTA, CDR2 FQGNSA, per germline. The sequenced sample was peripheral blood, obtained 28 days after the second AZD1222 dose. This chain links TRBV7-2 with TRBJ2-1, with D possibly being TRBD2 (6 bases). This TCR derives from an adult who received the AZD1222 COVID-19 vaccine. DNA for the CDR3: TGTGCCAGCAGCTTATGGACTACCAATGAGCAGTTCTTC. Amino acids: CASSLWTTNEQFF.